This TCR beta chain was observed in a study of T-cell memory formation after mild COVID-19. Study-level points and caveats: Most CD4+ clones that shrank were in CM and EM, while CD8+ ones turned up in EMRA. From day 15 to 85, contracting clones were balanced between CD4 and CD8, whereas later expanders leaned toward CD4+.

V lost 7 bases and J lost 0, with 9 bases in between. CDR3 size: 13 residues. Germline loops: CDR1 LNHDA, CDR2 SQIVND (reference sequence). A remark on this clonotype: Antigen unknown.

TCRdb recomputed calls from the 5' RACE reads with MiXCR, one row per CDR3 protein. The sample consists of about 430,000 distinct CDR3 sequences, about 20% of them appearing once. The receptor comes from a man between 18 and 35 years old who had mild COVID-19 (a few samples of this study predate the infection). Cell type and time point are not known. The sample consisted of PBMCs or a T cell subset sorted from them (not recorded which). The chain couples TRBV19 to TRBJ1-1; D remains ambiguous. The CDR3 DNA reads TGTGCCAGTACCAGGACGATGAACACTGAAGCTTTCTTT. It specifies CASTRTMNTEAFF.